This TCR beta chain was profiled in a study of beta chain features in type 1 diabetes. Germline V gene sequence: CDR1 MDHEN, CDR2 SYDVKM. The CDR3 is made up of 15 amino acids. Study-level results: Among all four CD4+ subsets, Type 1 diabetes patients had TCRB CDR3s that were moderately but significantly shorter.

Turning to this clone: Its antigen is as yet unknown.

Sequenced material consisted of expressed TCRB transcripts (all of the isolated RNA was reverse transcribed). The table came from immunoSEQ multiplex PCR; TCRdb's copy has only in-frame clones and leaves some out. The sample records roughly 150,000 clones, 7% to 9.5% being singletons. This clonotype was obtained from a woman aged 25 to 39 with type 1 diabetes. Sequencing was done on a sample of central memory CD4+ T cells from blood. The V call is TRBV28, the J call TRBJ1-4, with D maybe TRBD2 (6 bases). The closer fit of TRBJ2-2 to the DNA end suggests the J call may be wrong. The CDR3 spells CASNDPGGLYVELFF. For the CDR3, the DNA is TGTGCCAGCAATGACCCTGGGGGACTCTACGTGGAGCTGTTTTTT.